This T cell receptor (beta chain) was sequenced in a study of molecular identifiers for immune sequencing clone quantification. Bulk TCR libraries used previously described methods and listed TCR primers. TCRdb itself ran the PCR reads through MiXCR, one entry per CDR3 protein. The sample shows over 85,000 distinct CDR3 sequences, 21% of them seen only once. This TCR derives from a human donor in good health. Some libraries in this study had Jurkat cell RNA spiked in. Sequencing used naive CD8+ T cells from blood, with Jurkat cell RNA spiked in. Subset here: FACS-sorted CD8+CD4-CCR7+CD45RA+ naive T cells.

The CDR3 nucleotides read TGTGCCAGCAGTTTGGACAGGGTGGGCAATCAGCCCCAGCATTTT. It specifies CASSLDRVGNQPQHF. The rearrangement links TRBV28 to TRBJ1-5; TRBD1 matches at 8 bases. This CDR3 is 15 amino acids long. Germline trimming cut 3 bases from V and 2 bases from J; bases unmatched to any gene: 3. Germline CDR1 is MDHEN and CDR2 is SYDVKM.